This T cell receptor beta chain was recovered during a study of OX40 agonist ivuxolimab in advanced cancers. About the research overall: At roughly 80% male, the cohort had a mean age of 60 years, ranging from about 20 to 80. Study-level findings and limits: CD8+ T cells (on average) carried more expanded clones than CD4+ T cells. Some of the lowest clonal expansion was seen in partial responders at 0.1-3.0 mg/kg.

The table came from immunoSEQ multiplex PCR; TCRdb's copy has only in-frame clones and leaves some out. This table holds 65,000 to 85,000 clones, over 75% found once. This clone was detected a few times. Its cognate antigen is unknown. Looked up from germline, CDR1 is LNHNV and CDR2 is YYDKDF (reference sequence). The CDR3 has 14 amino acids. The V end lost 3 bases, the J end lost 6 bases, and 14 bases lay between the germline ends. The input for sequencing was CD4+ or CD8+ T cells sorted from blood, taken in a trial of the OX40 agonist ivuxolimab. The receptor comes from an adult with an advanced solid tumor such as melanoma, head and neck, liver or kidney cancer. J is TRBJ1-2 and V is TRBV15; the D gene is possibly TRBD1 (6 bases). The CDR3 bases are TGTGCCACCAGCAGCAAGCAGGGGCCTCATGGCTACACCTTC. Its protein is CATSSKQGPHGYTF.